This TCR beta chain was found in a study of identifying expanded T cells in peripheral blood. Collection occurred without any documented infections or immune events in donors. The CDR3 is 13 residues long. CDR1 and CDR2 from the germline V gene are MNHNS and SASEGT. V lost 8 bases, J lost 5 bases, and 15 bases lay in between. A word on this clone: Its antigen remains unknown.

Overall study results and limits: Over two and four weeks, about 16 and 20 clones changed, versus roughly 1.2 between replicates.

The assay was immunoSEQ multiplex PCR, and TCRdb's table has in-frame clones only and misses some. The data contain approximately 100,000 clones, 88% of them singletons. The chain has TRBV6-1 and TRBJ1-2, with D maybe TRBD1 (6 bases). The specimen was blood. The sequence was obtained from a person aged 18-70 years in good health. CDR3 DNA sequence: TGTGCCAGCTCCCGGGGGCAGGGGTATGGCTACACCTTC. Translating gives CASSRGQGYGYTF.